In this sample, the clone carrying this TCR beta chain turned up once. The junction departs from the called germline gene at one end, perhaps through a read error. As to time point: longitudinal time-point 3. These data are taken from a study of neurological immune-mediated disorders. It was by 5'RACE with 10-nucleotide random UMIs that the cDNA was made. TCRdb recomputed calls from the 5' RACE reads with MiXCR, one row per CDR3 protein. The sample records more than 50,000 distinct CDR3 sequences, approximately 8.4% being singletons. The CDR3 runs to 14 residues. CDR1 and CDR2 from the germline V gene are SGHRS and YFSETQ.

The chain has TRBV5-1 and TRBJ1-1; 8 nucleotides align to TRBD1. The TCR originated in a woman aged 40 to 50 in good health. Material for sequencing was PBMCs. The chain's CDR3 is CANSSLTGGTEAFF. For the CDR3, the DNA is TGCGCCAACAGCTCCCTTACAGGGGGCACTGAAGCTTTCTTT.